A selection of T cell receptor beta chains follows, all from one sample in a study of T cell repertoires in cytomegalovirus infection. TCRdb reprocessed the reads with MiXCR, giving one entry per CDR3 protein. Of roughly 700,000 distinct CDR3 sequences in the sample, around 31% were seen once. No cognate antigen is known for these TCRs. The sequencing here drew on cultured PBMCs, taken from culture after CMV antigen stimulation. The receptors originated from a human donor in good health (CMV status not recorded). Some clones in this sample may be carry-over from other donors' samples. Both conserved end residues are part of each CDR3. Each record gives: V gene, CDR3 length, clone size, D gene, J gene, CDR3 DNA, CDR3 protein. D genes are given only for firm matches. Clone size, where shown, is once, few, many, or a class for clones that have expanded.

v_gene: TRBV7-6
len: 16
abundance: few
d_gene: -
j_gene: TRBJ2-7
CDR3nt: TGTGCCAGCAGCTTAGCCCCGAGTGTAGGTCCCTACGAGCAGTACTTC
CDR3aa: CASSLAPSVGPYEQYF

v_gene: TRBV20-1
len: 14
abundance: -
d_gene: -
j_gene: TRBJ1-1
CDR3nt: TGCAGTGCTAGAGATGGAGGGAGGGCCACTGAAGCTTTCTTT
CDR3aa: CSARDGGRATEAFF

v_gene: TRBV6-5
len: 16
abundance: -
d_gene: TRBD2
j_gene: TRBJ2-3
CDR3nt: TGTGCCAGCAGTTACTCGACTAGCGGAAACACAGATACGCAGTATTTT
CDR3aa: CASSYSTSGNTDTQYF

v_gene: TRBV28
len: 15
abundance: few
d_gene: TRBD1
j_gene: TRBJ2-3
CDR3nt: TGTGCCAGCAGTGCGGGACAGGGGTTCACAGATACGCAGTATTTT
CDR3aa: CASSAGQGFTDTQYF

v_gene: TRBV7-8
len: 16
abundance: -
d_gene: -
j_gene: TRBJ2-1
CDR3nt: TGTGCCAGCAGCTTAGCGGGGGCGGACTACTACAAAAAGCAGTTCTTC
CDR3aa: CASSLAGADYYKKQFF

v_gene: TRBV7-6
len: 13
abundance: -
d_gene: TRBD2
j_gene: TRBJ2-5
CDR3nt: TGTGCCAGCAGCCACCCGGGAGGAGAGACCCAGTACTTC
CDR3aa: CASSHPGGETQYF

v_gene: TRBV18
len: 13
abundance: few
d_gene: -
j_gene: TRBJ1-4
CDR3nt: TGTGCCAGCTCACCACCTGGGGGTGAAAAACTGTTTTTT
CDR3aa: CASSPPGGEKLFF

v_gene: TRBV6-2/TRBV6-3
len: 17
abundance: once
d_gene: TRBD2
j_gene: TRBJ2-1
CDR3nt: TGTGCCAGCAGTTACAACCCGGGGACTAGCGGCTACAATGAGCAGTTCTTC
CDR3aa: CASSYNPGTSGYNEQFF

v_gene: TRBV12-3/TRBV12-4
len: 13
abundance: few
d_gene: TRBD2
j_gene: TRBJ2-2
CDR3nt: TGTGCCAGCAGTCTAACTAGCGCCAGAGCGCTGTTTTTT
CDR3aa: CASSLTSARALFF

v_gene: TRBV10-3
len: 14
abundance: -
d_gene: TRBD1
j_gene: TRBJ1-5
CDR3nt: TGTGCCATCAGTGAGGGGACAGCCGGTACCCCCCAGCATTTT
CDR3aa: CAISEGTAGTPQHF

v_gene: TRBV9
len: 15
abundance: -
d_gene: TRBD1
j_gene: TRBJ2-1
CDR3nt: TGTGCCAGCAGCGTTGTGGGACAGGGTAGGGGTGAGCAGTTCTTC
CDR3aa: CASSVVGQGRGEQFF

v_gene: TRBV10-3
len: 15
abundance: once
d_gene: -
j_gene: TRBJ2-3
CDR3nt: TGTGCCATCAGTGATGTCCGGGCCCAGCGGGATACGCAGTATTTT
CDR3aa: CAISDVRAQRDTQYF

v_gene: TRBV19
len: 12
abundance: -
d_gene: TRBD1
j_gene: TRBJ2-7
CDR3nt: TGTGCCAGTACCGACCGGGACAGGGAACAGTACTTC
CDR3aa: CASTDRDREQYF

v_gene: TRBV28
len: 15
abundance: -
d_gene: TRBD1
j_gene: TRBJ1-2
CDR3nt: TGTGCCAGCAGGTCTCTGACAGGGAGAGGCTATGGCTACACCTTC
CDR3aa: CASRSLTGRGYGYTF

v_gene: TRBV6-1
len: 15
abundance: few
d_gene: -
j_gene: TRBJ1-4
CDR3nt: TGTGCCAGCCTAAAAACAAGCCGCACTAATGAAAAACTGTTTTTT
CDR3aa: CASLKTSRTNEKLFF

v_gene: TRBV6-5
len: 13
abundance: once
d_gene: TRBD2
j_gene: TRBJ2-5
CDR3nt: TGTGCCAGCAGCGCCGGGACTAGAGAGACCCAGTACTTC
CDR3aa: CASSAGTRETQYF

v_gene: TRBV7-9
len: 15
abundance: -
d_gene: -
j_gene: TRBJ1-3
CDR3nt: TGTGCCAGCAGCTCCATACGGAGCTCTGGAAACACCATATATTTT
CDR3aa: CASSSIRSSGNTIYF

v_gene: TRBV12-3/TRBV12-4
len: 14
abundance: -
d_gene: -
j_gene: TRBJ1-3
CDR3nt: TGTGCCAGCAGACCTCCGGGACCTAGAGACACCATATATTTT
CDR3aa: CASRPPGPRDTIYF

v_gene: TRBV7-6
len: 13
abundance: -
d_gene: -
j_gene: TRBJ1-4
CDR3nt: TGTGCCAGCAGCCAAGAAATTTGGGGAAAACTGTTTTTT
CDR3aa: CASSQEIWGKLFF

v_gene: TRBV7-6
len: 15
abundance: -
d_gene: -
j_gene: TRBJ2-5
CDR3nt: TGTGTCAGCAGCTTAGCTCCTGGGGGTCAAGAGACCCAGTACTTC
CDR3aa: CVSSLAPGGQETQYF

v_gene: TRBV10-3
len: 15
abundance: -
d_gene: TRBD2
j_gene: TRBJ2-1
CDR3nt: TGTGCCATCAGGGTTGGGGCGGGGGACGCAGGGGAGCAGTTCTTC
CDR3aa: CAIRVGAGDAGEQFF

v_gene: TRBV10-2
len: 14
abundance: -
d_gene: -
j_gene: TRBJ1-1
CDR3nt: TGCGCCAGCACCCAGACCCGAGGGAACACTGAAGCTTTCTTT
CDR3aa: CASTQTRGNTEAFF

v_gene: TRBV7-7
len: 16
abundance: few
d_gene: -
j_gene: TRBJ2-6
CDR3nt: TGTGCCAGCAGCCCCTTATTAGGGTATGGGGCCAACGTCCTGACTTTC
CDR3aa: CASSPLLGYGANVLTF

v_gene: TRBV12-3/TRBV12-4
len: 22
abundance: -
d_gene: TRBD2
j_gene: TRBJ2-3
CDR3nt: TGTGCCAGCAGTTTAAAGGGTCGGGGACTAGCGGTTCCATTAAGACCCACAGATACGCAGTATTTT
CDR3aa: CASSLKGRGLAVPLRPTDTQYF

v_gene: TRBV7-9
len: 15
abundance: few
d_gene: -
j_gene: TRBJ2-7
CDR3nt: TGTGCCAGCAGTGTAGGACTACTACCGACCTACGAGCAGTACTTC
CDR3aa: CASSVGLLPTYEQYF

v_gene: TRBV7-8
len: 14
abundance: many
d_gene: TRBD1
j_gene: TRBJ2-4
CDR3nt: TGTGCCAGCACAGACAGGGGCGAGGGTTTCATTCAGTACTTC
CDR3aa: CASTDRGEGFIQYF

v_gene: TRBV7-2
len: 17
abundance: -
d_gene: TRBD2
j_gene: TRBJ2-5
CDR3nt: TGTGCCAGCAGCTTATCTAGCGGGGGCCCCCTACAAGAGACCCAGTACTTC
CDR3aa: CASSLSSGGPLQETQYF

v_gene: TRBV11-2
len: 14
abundance: few
d_gene: TRBD1
j_gene: TRBJ2-7
CDR3nt: TGTGCCAGCAGCTCGCGCCGGGACAGAGACGAGCAGTACTTC
CDR3aa: CASSSRRDRDEQYF

v_gene: TRBV7-6
len: 20
abundance: -
d_gene: TRBD2
j_gene: TRBJ2-1
CDR3nt: TGTGCCAGCAGCTTAGAAAGTAGCGGGAGGCGAATAAGCTCCTACAATGAGCAGTTCTTC
CDR3aa: CASSLESSGRRISSYNEQFF

v_gene: TRBV7-9
len: 17
abundance: -
d_gene: -
j_gene: TRBJ1-1
CDR3nt: TGTGCCAGCAGCTCCAATTCTAAGGGCCACCGGAACACTGAAGCTTTCTTT
CDR3aa: CASSSNSKGHRNTEAFF

v_gene: TRBV18
len: 19
abundance: -
d_gene: TRBD2
j_gene: TRBJ2-5
CDR3nt: TGTGCCAGCTCACCACGCAAACTAGCGGGAGTTCGTTTGGTAGAGACCCAGTACTTC
CDR3aa: CASSPRKLAGVRLVETQYF

v_gene: TRBV7-8
len: 14
abundance: few
d_gene: -
j_gene: TRBJ2-5
CDR3nt: TGTGCCAGCAGCCCCCGTCGGGGGATGGTGACCCAGTACTTC
CDR3aa: CASSPRRGMVTQYF

v_gene: TRBV20-1
len: 13
abundance: -
d_gene: -
j_gene: TRBJ1-1
CDR3nt: TGCAGTGCTAGGGAGACCGGACGGCCTGAAGCTTTCTTT
CDR3aa: CSARETGRPEAFF

v_gene: TRBV7-8
len: 15
abundance: many
d_gene: -
j_gene: TRBJ2-2
CDR3nt: TGTGCCAGCAGCGCCAGCAGGGTTAACACCGGGGAGCTGTTTTTT
CDR3aa: CASSASRVNTGELFF

v_gene: TRBV5-1
len: 12
abundance: -
d_gene: -
j_gene: TRBJ2-3
CDR3nt: TGCGCCAGCAGGAAAAGTGAAGATACGCAGTATTTT
CDR3aa: CASRKSEDTQYF

v_gene: TRBV6-6
len: 16
abundance: few
d_gene: TRBD1
j_gene: TRBJ1-4
CDR3nt: TGTGCCAGCAGAAGGACAGGGGGTCAGGCTAATGAAAAACTGTTTTTT
CDR3aa: CASRRTGGQANEKLFF

v_gene: TRBV4-2
len: 17
abundance: -
d_gene: TRBD2
j_gene: TRBJ2-5
CDR3nt: TGTGCCAGCAGCCAAGCGGGGACTAGCGGGGGACAAGAGACCCAGTACTTC
CDR3aa: CASSQAGTSGGQETQYF

v_gene: TRBV7-6
len: 13
abundance: many
d_gene: -
j_gene: TRBJ1-1
CDR3nt: TGTGCCAGCAGCTTAGCCCCCGGCCGTGAAGCTTTCTTT
CDR3aa: CASSLAPGREAFF

v_gene: TRBV29-1
len: 13
abundance: few
d_gene: -
j_gene: TRBJ2-1
CDR3nt: TGCAGCGGTCATTCTGGCGGGTACAATGAGCAGTTCTTC
CDR3aa: CSGHSGGYNEQFF

v_gene: TRBV10-3
len: 16
abundance: few
d_gene: -
j_gene: TRBJ2-1
CDR3nt: TGTGCCATCAGTGAACTATCGAGGGGTCGGGACAATGAGCAGTTCTTC
CDR3aa: CAISELSRGRDNEQFF

v_gene: TRBV6-5
len: 14
abundance: -
d_gene: -
j_gene: TRBJ2-3
CDR3nt: TGTGCCAGTAAGCCGGGACCCCGCACAGATACGCAGTATTTT
CDR3aa: CASKPGPRTDTQYF

v_gene: TRBV9
len: 17
abundance: once
d_gene: -
j_gene: TRBJ2-3
CDR3nt: TGTGCCAGCAGCGTAGGCCCTCCGGGGCTCACCACAGATACGCAGTATTTT
CDR3aa: CASSVGPPGLTTDTQYF

v_gene: TRBV7-2
len: 14
abundance: few
d_gene: TRBD1
j_gene: TRBJ1-2
CDR3nt: TGTGCCAGCAGTCCGGACAGGGTCAACTATGGCTACACCTTC
CDR3aa: CASSPDRVNYGYTF

v_gene: TRBV28
len: 15
abundance: few
d_gene: -
j_gene: TRBJ1-5
CDR3nt: TGTGCCAACAGTTTACATTCCCCCCTAGATCAGCCCCAGCATTTT
CDR3aa: CANSLHSPLDQPQHF

v_gene: TRBV11-2
len: 13
abundance: many
d_gene: -
j_gene: TRBJ2-1
CDR3nt: TGTGCCAGCAGCTCCGACAAGAACAATGAGCAGTTCTTC
CDR3aa: CASSSDKNNEQFF

v_gene: TRBV20-1
len: 13
abundance: -
d_gene: -
j_gene: TRBJ2-1
CDR3nt: TGCAGTGCCCCGGGACTTCTTTACAATGAGCAGTTCTTC
CDR3aa: CSAPGLLYNEQFF

v_gene: TRBV7-6
len: 15
abundance: few
d_gene: -
j_gene: TRBJ1-5
CDR3nt: TGTGCCAGCAGCTTAGCGCCGGAAGGTCTCCAGCCCCAGCATTTT
CDR3aa: CASSLAPEGLQPQHF

v_gene: TRBV11-2
len: 15
abundance: -
d_gene: -
j_gene: TRBJ2-1
CDR3nt: TGTGCCAGCAGCTTAGAAGTCCACGGGAACAATGAGCAGTTCTTC
CDR3aa: CASSLEVHGNNEQFF

v_gene: TRBV6-1
len: 16
abundance: -
d_gene: -
j_gene: TRBJ1-1
CDR3nt: TGTGCCAGCAGCCACAGGCCAGCCTTCATGAACACTGAAGCTTTCTTT
CDR3aa: CASSHRPAFMNTEAFF

v_gene: TRBV7-2
len: 15
abundance: -
d_gene: -
j_gene: TRBJ1-1
CDR3nt: TGTGCCAGCAGCTTAGAGGCAGACAGGCGCACTGAAGCTTTCTTT
CDR3aa: CASSLEADRRTEAFF

v_gene: TRBV6-1
len: 14
abundance: -
d_gene: TRBD1
j_gene: TRBJ1-4
CDR3nt: TGTGCCAGCAATGGACAGGGGGAAGGTGAAAAACTGTTTTTT
CDR3aa: CASNGQGEGEKLFF

v_gene: TRBV28
len: 16
abundance: -
d_gene: -
j_gene: TRBJ2-3
CDR3nt: TGTGCCAGCAGTTTATCGGTTAGCGAGAGCACAGATACGCAGTATTTT
CDR3aa: CASSLSVSESTDTQYF

v_gene: TRBV6-5
len: 17
abundance: few
d_gene: -
j_gene: TRBJ1-2
CDR3nt: TGTGCCAGCAGTTCCCCAAGGGGCAGCTCGGGGGGGGGCGGCTACACCTTC
CDR3aa: CASSSPRGSSGGGGYTF

v_gene: TRBV28
len: 17
abundance: -
d_gene: TRBD1
j_gene: TRBJ2-1
CDR3nt: TGTGCCAGCAGACCCAGGACAGGCCCGAGCTCCTACAATGAGCAGTTCTTC
CDR3aa: CASRPRTGPSSYNEQFF

v_gene: TRBV11-2
len: 14
abundance: -
d_gene: -
j_gene: TRBJ2-7
CDR3nt: TGTGCCAGCAGCCCAGGGGGGGATGGCTGGGAGCAGTACTTC
CDR3aa: CASSPGGDGWEQYF